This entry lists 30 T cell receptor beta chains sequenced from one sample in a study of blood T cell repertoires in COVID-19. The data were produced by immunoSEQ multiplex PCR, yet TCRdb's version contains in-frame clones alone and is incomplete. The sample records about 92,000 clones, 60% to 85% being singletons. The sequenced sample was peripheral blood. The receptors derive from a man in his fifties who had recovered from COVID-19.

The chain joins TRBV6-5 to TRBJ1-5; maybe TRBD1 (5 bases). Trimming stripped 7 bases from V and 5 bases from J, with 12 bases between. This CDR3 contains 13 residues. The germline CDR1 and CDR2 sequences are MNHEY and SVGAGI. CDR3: CASTLGGDQPQHF. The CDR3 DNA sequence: TGTGCCAGCACCTTGGGGGGGGATCAGCCCCAGCATTTT.

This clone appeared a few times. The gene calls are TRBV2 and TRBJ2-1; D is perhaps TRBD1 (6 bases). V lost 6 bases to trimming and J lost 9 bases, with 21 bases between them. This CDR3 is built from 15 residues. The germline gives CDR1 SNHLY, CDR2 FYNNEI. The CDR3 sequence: CASRDREQGDVEQFF. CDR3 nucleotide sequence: TGTGCCAGCAGGGATAGAGAACAGGGTGACGTTGAGCAGTTCTTC. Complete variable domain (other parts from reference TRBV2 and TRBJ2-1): EPEVTQTPSHQVTQMGQEVILRCVPISNHLYFYWYRQILGQKVEFLVSFYNNEISEKSEIFDDQFSVERPDGSNFTLKIRSTKLEDSAMYFCASRDREQGDVEQFFGPGTRLTVL.

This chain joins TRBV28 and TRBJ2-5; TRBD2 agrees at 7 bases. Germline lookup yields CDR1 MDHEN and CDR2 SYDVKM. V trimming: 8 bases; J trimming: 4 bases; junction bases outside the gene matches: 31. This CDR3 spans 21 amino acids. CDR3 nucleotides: TGTGCCAGCCCCCAACTGCACGCTCTTAGGGGCGGCGGGAGTGGGGGAGAGACCCAGTACTTC. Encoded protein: CASPQLHALRGGGSGGETQYF. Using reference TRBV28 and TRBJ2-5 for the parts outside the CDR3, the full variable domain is DVKVTQSSRYLVKRTGEKVFLECVQDMDHENMFWYRQDPGLGLRLIYFSYDVKMKEKGDIPEGYSVSREKKERFSLILESASTNQTSMYLCASPQLHALRGGGSGGETQYFGPGTRLLVL.

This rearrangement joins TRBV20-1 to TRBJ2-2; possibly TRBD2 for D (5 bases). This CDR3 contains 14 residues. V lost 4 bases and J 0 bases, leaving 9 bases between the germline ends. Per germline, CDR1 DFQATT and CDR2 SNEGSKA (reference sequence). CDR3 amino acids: CSAIDGANTGELFF. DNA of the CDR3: TGCAGTGCTATTGACGGGGCGAACACCGGGGAGCTGTTTTTT.

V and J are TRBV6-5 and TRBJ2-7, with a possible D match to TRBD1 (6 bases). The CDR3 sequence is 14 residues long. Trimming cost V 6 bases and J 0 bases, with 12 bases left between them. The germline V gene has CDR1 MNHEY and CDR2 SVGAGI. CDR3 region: CASSGTGSSYEQYF. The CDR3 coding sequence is TGTGCCAGCAGCGGCACAGGGAGCTCCTACGAGCAGTACTTC.

CDR3 protein: CASSVGTGDDIRYGYTF. The CDR3 region has the DNA TGTGCCAGCAGCGTGGGGACAGGCGACGATATTAGGTATGGCTACACCTTC. The chain recombines TRBV9 with TRBJ1-2, with 8 bases matching TRBD1. V lost 2 bases and J lost 5; bases outside the gene matches: 14. The CDR3 sequence is 17 residues long. Germline V gives CDR1 SGDLS, CDR2 YYNGEE.

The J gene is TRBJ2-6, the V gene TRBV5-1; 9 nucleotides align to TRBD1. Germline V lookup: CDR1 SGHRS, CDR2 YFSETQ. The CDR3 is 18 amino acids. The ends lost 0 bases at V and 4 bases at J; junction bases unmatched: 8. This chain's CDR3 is CASSLAGQGFGGANVLTF. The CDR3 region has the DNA TGCGCCAGCAGCTTGGCCGGACAGGGGTTCGGAGGGGCCAACGTCCTGACTTTC. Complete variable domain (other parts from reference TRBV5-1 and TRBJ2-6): KAGVTQTPRYLIKTRGQQVTLSCSPISGHRSVSWYQQTPGQGLQFLFEYFSETQRNKGNFPGRFSGRQFSNSRSEMNVSTLELGDSALYLCASSLAGQGFGGANVLTFGAGSRLTVL.

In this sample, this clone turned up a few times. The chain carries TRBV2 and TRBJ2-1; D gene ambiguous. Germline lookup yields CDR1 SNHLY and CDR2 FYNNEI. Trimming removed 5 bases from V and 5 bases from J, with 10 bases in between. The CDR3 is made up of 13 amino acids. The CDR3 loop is CASSISPDNEQFF. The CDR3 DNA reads TGTGCCAGCAGTATATCCCCCGACAATGAGCAGTTCTTC.

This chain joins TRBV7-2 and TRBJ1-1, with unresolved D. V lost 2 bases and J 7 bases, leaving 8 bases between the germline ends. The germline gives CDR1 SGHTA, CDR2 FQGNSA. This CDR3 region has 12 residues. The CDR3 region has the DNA TGTGCCAGCAGCTTAACAACGTATGAAGCTTTCTTT. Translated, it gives CASSLTTYEAFF.

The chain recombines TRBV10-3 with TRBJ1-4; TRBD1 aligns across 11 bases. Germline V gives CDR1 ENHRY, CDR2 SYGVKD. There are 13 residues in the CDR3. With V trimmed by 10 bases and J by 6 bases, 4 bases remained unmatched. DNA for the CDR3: TGTGCCACAAGGGACAGGGGGGATGAAAAACTGTTTTTT. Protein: CATRDRGDEKLFF.

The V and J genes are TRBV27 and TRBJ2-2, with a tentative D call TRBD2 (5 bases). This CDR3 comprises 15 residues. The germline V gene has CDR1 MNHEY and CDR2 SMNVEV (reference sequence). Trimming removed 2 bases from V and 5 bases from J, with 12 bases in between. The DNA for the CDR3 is TGTGCCAGCAGTTTAAACGCTAGAGGGACCGGGGAGCTGTTTTTT. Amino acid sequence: CASSLNARGTGELFF.

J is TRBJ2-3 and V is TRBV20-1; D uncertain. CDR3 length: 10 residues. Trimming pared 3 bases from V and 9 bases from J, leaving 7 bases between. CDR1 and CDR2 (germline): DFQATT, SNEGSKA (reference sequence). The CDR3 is CSASEETQYF. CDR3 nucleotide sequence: TGCAGTGCTAGTGAGGAGACGCAGTATTTT.

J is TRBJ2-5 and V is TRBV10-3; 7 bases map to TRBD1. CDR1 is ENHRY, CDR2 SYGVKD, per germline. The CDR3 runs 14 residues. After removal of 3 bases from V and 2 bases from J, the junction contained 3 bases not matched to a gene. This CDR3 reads CAISDGRGQETQYF. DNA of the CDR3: TGTGCCATCAGTGATGGCAGGGGGCAAGAGACCCAGTACTTC.

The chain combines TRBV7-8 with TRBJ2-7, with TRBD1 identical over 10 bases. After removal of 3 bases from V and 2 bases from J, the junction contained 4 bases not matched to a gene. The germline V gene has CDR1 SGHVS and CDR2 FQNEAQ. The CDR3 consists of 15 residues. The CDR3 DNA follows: TGTGCCAGCAGCTTCGGACAGGGGGAGACCTACGAGCAGTACTTC. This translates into CASSFGQGETYEQYF. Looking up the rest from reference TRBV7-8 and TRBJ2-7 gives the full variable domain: GAGVSQSPRYKVAKRGQDVALRCDPISGHVSLFWYQQALGQGPEFLTYFQNEAQLDKSGLPSDRFFAERPEGSVSTLKIQRTQQEDSAVYLCASSFGQGETYEQYFGPGTRLTVT.

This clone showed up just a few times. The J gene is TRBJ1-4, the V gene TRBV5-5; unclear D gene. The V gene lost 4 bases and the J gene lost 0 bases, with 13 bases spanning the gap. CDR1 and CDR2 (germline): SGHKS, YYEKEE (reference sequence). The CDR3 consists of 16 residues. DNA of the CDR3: TGTGCCAGCAGCCGCAGTACCTTTGCAACTAATGAAAAACTGTTTTTT. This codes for CASSRSTFATNEKLFF.

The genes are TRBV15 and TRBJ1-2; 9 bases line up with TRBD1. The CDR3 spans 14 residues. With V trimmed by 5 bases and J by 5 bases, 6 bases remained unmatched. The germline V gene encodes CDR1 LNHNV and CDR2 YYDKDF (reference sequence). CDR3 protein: CATSAPGQGYGYTF. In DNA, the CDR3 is TGTGCCACCAGCGCGCCGGGACAGGGATATGGCTACACCTTC.

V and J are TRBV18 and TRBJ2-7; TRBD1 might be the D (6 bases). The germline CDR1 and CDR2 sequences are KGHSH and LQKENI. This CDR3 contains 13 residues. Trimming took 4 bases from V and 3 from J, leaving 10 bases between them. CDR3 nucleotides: TGTGCCAGCTCACGGACAGACCACTACGAGCAGTACTTC. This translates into CASSRTDHYEQYF.

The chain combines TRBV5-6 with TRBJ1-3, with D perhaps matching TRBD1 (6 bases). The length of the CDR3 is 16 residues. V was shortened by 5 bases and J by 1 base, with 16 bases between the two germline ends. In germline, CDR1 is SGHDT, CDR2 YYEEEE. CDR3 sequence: CASRYGTPRSGNTIYF. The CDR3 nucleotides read TGTGCCAGCAGATACGGGACACCGAGGTCTGGAAACACCATATATTTT.

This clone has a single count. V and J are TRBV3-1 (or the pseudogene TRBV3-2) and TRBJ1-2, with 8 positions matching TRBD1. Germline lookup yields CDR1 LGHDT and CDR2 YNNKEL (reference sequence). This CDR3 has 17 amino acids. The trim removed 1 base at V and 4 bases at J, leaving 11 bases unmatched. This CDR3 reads CASSQVGGRGHGYGYTF. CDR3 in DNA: TGTGCCAGCAGCCAAGTAGGGGGCAGGGGGCATGGCTATGGCTACACCTTC.

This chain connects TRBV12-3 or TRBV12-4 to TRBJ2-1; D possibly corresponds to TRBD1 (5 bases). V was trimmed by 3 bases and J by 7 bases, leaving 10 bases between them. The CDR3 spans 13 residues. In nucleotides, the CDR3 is TGTGCCAGCAGTTTTTCAGGGTGGAATGAGCAGTTCTTC. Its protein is CASSFSGWNEQFF.

Here the CDR3 reads CASSFLLANTGELFF. The CDR3 nucleotides are TGTGCCAGCAGTTTCTTACTAGCGAACACCGGGGAGCTGTTTTTT. V usage is TRBV27 and J usage is TRBJ2-2, with a weak D call TRBD2 (5 bases). Between the trimmed V and J ends, which lost 3 bases and 0 bases, there was a span of 8 bases. Germline lookup yields CDR1 MNHEY and CDR2 SMNVEV (reference sequence). There are 15 residues in the CDR3.

CDR3 sequence reads: CASSASGTKTQYF. In nucleotides, the CDR3 is TGTGCCAGCTCGGCTAGCGGGACGAAGACCCAGTACTTC. The chain couples TRBV2 to TRBJ2-5, with 9 bases identical to TRBD2. With V trimmed by 8 bases and J by 6 bases, 7 bases remained unmatched. This CDR3 is built from 13 residues. Germline assignment: CDR1 SNHLY and CDR2 FYNNEI.

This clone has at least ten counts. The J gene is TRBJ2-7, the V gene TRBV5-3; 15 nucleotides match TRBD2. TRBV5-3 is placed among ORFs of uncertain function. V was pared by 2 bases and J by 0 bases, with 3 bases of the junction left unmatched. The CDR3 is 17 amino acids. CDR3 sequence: CARSFGTSGGSSYEQYF. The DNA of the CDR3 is TGTGCCAGAAGCTTCGGGACTAGCGGGGGGAGCTCCTACGAGCAGTACTTC.

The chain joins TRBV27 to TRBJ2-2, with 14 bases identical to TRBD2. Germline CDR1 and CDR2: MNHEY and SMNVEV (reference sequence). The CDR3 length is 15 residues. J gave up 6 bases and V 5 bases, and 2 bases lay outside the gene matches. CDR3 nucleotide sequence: TGTGCCAGCAGTCCGGGACTAGCGGGAGCCGGGGAGCTGTTTTTT. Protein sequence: CASSPGLAGAGELFF.

In nucleotides, the CDR3 is TGTGCCAGCAGCCAAACAGGGTACACAGATACGCAGTATTTT. Translation gives CASSQTGYTDTQYF. The chain joins TRBV3-1 (or the pseudogene TRBV3-2) to TRBJ2-3; D perhaps matches TRBD1 (6 bases). With 2 bases removed from V and 2 bases from J, the gap between germline ends came to 8 bases. CDR3 length: 14 residues. Germline V gene data show CDR1 as LGHDT and CDR2 as YNNKEL (reference sequence).

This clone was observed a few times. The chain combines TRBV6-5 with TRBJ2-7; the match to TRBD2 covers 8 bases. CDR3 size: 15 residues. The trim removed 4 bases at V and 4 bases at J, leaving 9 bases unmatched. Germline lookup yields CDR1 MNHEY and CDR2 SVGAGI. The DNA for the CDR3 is TGTGCCAGCAGTTCAAGGCTAGCGGGTCGATACGAGCAGTACTTC. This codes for CASSSRLAGRYEQYF.

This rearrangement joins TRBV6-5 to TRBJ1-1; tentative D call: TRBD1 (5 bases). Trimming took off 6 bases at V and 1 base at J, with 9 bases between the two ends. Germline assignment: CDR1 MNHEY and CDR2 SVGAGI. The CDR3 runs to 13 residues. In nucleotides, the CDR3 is TGTGCCAGCAGAGTGACAGAGAACACTGAAGCTTTCTTT. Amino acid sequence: CASRVTENTEAFF.

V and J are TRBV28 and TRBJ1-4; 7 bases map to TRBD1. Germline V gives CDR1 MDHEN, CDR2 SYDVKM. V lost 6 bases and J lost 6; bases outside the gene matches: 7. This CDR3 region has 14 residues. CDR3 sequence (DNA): TGTGCCAGCAGCTTTACAGGGGTGGATGAAAAACTGTTTTTT. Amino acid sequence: CASSFTGVDEKLFF.

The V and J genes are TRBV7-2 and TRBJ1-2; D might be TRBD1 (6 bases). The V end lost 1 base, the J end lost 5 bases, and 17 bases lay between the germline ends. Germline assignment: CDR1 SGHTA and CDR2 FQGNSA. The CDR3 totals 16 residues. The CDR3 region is CASSLGGARGAYGYTF. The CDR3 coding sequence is TGTGCCAGCAGCTTAGGGGGCGCGCGGGGGGCATATGGCTACACCTTC.

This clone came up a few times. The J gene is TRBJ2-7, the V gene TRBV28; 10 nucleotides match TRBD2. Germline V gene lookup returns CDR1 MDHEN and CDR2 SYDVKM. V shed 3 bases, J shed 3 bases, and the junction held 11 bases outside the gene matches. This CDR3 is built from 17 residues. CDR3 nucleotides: TGTGCCAGCAGTTTGACTAGCGGGTCCTATTCATACTACGAGCAGTACTTC. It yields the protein CASSLTSGSYSYYEQYF.